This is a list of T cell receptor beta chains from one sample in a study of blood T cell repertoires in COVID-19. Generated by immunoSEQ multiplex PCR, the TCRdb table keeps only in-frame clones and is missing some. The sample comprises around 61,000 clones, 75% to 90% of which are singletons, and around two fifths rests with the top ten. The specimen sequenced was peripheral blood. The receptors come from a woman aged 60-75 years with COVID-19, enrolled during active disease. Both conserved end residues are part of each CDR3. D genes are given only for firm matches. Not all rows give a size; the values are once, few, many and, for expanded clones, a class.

CASSSPGTGPHEQYF TGTGCCAGCAGCTCCCCCGGGACAGGGCCCCACGAGCAGTACTTC TRBD1 . TRBJ2-7 TRBV5-6
CASSQASDRENSPLHF TGTGCCAGCAGCCAAGCCTCGGACAGGGAAAATTCACCCCTCCACTTT TRBD1 . TRBJ1-6 TRBV4-2
CASSSRENEQFF TGTGCCAGCAGCTCCAGGGAAAATGAGCAGTTCTTC . . TRBJ2-1 TRBV7-9
CASSPNYRGQNYGYTF TGTGCCAGCAGTCCAAACTACAGGGGGCAAAACTATGGCTACACCTTC TRBD1 . TRBJ1-2 TRBV27
CASSESGLAGPNTGELFF TGCGCCAGCAGTGAGTCGGGACTAGCGGGTCCTAACACCGGGGAGCTGTTTTTT TRBD2 . TRBJ2-2 TRBV10-2
CASSPGRGIDIQYF TGTGCCAGCAGCCCAGGGCGGGGGATAGACATTCAGTACTTC TRBD2 . TRBJ2-4 TRBV7-9
CAGFRNSHDSNQPQHF TGCGCCGGATTTCGGAACAGCCACGATAGCAATCAGCCCCAGCATTTT . . TRBJ1-5 TRBV23-1
CASSPRGGDYGYTF TGTGCCAGCAGCCCTCGAGGGGGGGACTATGGCTACACCTTC . . TRBJ1-2 TRBV9
CASSLSDRVDGYTF TGTGCCAGCAGCCTCAGCGACAGGGTAGATGGCTACACCTTC TRBD1 . TRBJ1-2 TRBV3-1/TRBV3-2
CASSPGQTHYNEQFF TGTGCCAGCAGCCCCGGACAGACCCATTACAATGAGCAGTTCTTC . once TRBJ2-1 TRBV11-3
CASSEGQGTATNEKLFF TGTGCCAGCAGTGAAGGGCAGGGTACAGCAACTAATGAAAAACTGTTTTTT . . TRBJ1-4 TRBV2
CASSATGGTDTQYF TGCGCCAGCAGCGCAACAGGGGGCACAGATACGCAGTATTTT TRBD1 . TRBJ2-3 TRBV5-1
CASSSQGDRAGQAFF TGTGCCAGCAGTTCTCAAGGGGACAGGGCAGGACAAGCTTTCTTT TRBD1 . TRBJ1-1 TRBV27
CASSLTGDEQFF TGTGCCAGCAGCTTAACGGGGGATGAGCAGTTCTTC . few TRBJ2-1 TRBV11-2
CASSYSIPGLSKDTQYF TGTGCCAGCAGTTACTCGATTCCCGGACTCTCAAAGGATACGCAGTATTTT . once TRBJ2-3 TRBV6-2/TRBV6-3
CTSSQDPLYRTVFPSEKLFF TGCACCAGCAGCCAAGATCCTTTGTACAGGACAGTCTTCCCCAGCGAAAAACTGTTTTTT . once TRBJ1-4 TRBV1
CASSPPSGVETQYF TGTGCCAGCAGCCCACCCTCCGGGGTCGAGACCCAGTACTTC . . TRBJ2-5 TRBV9
CASSLTGEGYEQYF TGCGCCAGCAGCTTGACAGGGGAAGGCTACGAGCAGTACTTC TRBD1 . TRBJ2-7 TRBV5-1
CASNPSGNTGELFF TGTGCCAGCAACCCTAGCGGGAACACCGGGGAGCTGTTTTTT . . TRBJ2-2 TRBV21-1